This is a list of T cell receptor beta chains from one sample in a study of identical twins. One entry per CDR3 protein results from TCRdb running MiXCR on the 5' RACE reads. Among around 240,000 distinct CDR3 sequences listed, roughly 7% were seen once. A further study also used this sample, focusing on yellow fever vaccine responses in identical twins.

The source material was memory (CD45RO+) T cells sorted from blood. The receptor source for this set is a woman aged 18 to 35 in good health. Each CDR3 is given with its conserved first and last residue. A D gene is named only where the DNA matches it firmly. Clone size is shown for a subset of rows, as once, few, many or a class of expanded clone.

size,D,J,V,CDR3,DNA
few,-,TRBJ2-2,TRBV15,CATSRNRVSAGELFF,TGTGCCACCAGCAGAAACAGGGTATCGGCCGGGGAGCTGTTTTTT
-,TRBD2,TRBJ2-3,TRBV2,CARIAGPDTDTQYF,TGTGCCAGGATAGCGGGGCCGGACACAGATACGCAGTATTTT
many,TRBD2,TRBJ2-3,TRBV15,CASRLAGREDTQYF,TGTGCCTCCCGACTAGCGGGAAGGGAAGATACGCAGTATTTT
-,TRBD1,TRBJ1-2,TRBV29-1,CSVRQGDGYTF,TGCAGCGTTCGACAGGGGGATGGCTACACCTTC
many,TRBD2,TRBJ2-2,TRBV4-2,CASSQDVAGGPGELFF,TGTGCCAGCAGCCAAGATGTAGCGGGAGGGCCCGGGGAGCTGTTTTTT
few,-,TRBJ2-1,TRBV5-1,CASRSQGLPHYNEQFF,TGCGCCAGCAGGTCACAGGGCCTGCCCCATTACAATGAGCAGTTCTTC
many,TRBD1,TRBJ2-3,TRBV5-1,CASSATPQGQITDTQYF,TGCGCCAGCAGCGCCACCCCACAGGGACAGATCACAGATACGCAGTATTTT
-,-,TRBJ2-1,TRBV19,CASSTRQAGDNEQFF,TGTGCCAGTAGTACTCGACAGGCAGGCGACAATGAGCAGTTCTTC
many,-,TRBJ2-6,TRBV6-5,CASSYGSGANVLTF,TGTGCCAGCAGTTATGGTTCTGGGGCCAACGTCCTGACTTTC
many,-,TRBJ2-1,TRBV29-1,CSVVRGFSYNEQFF,TGCAGCGTTGTAAGAGGGTTCTCCTACAATGAGCAGTTCTTC